This TCR beta chain was profiled in a study of blood T cell repertoires in COVID-19. Looking at the study overall: The cDNA or gDNA used as material had been derived from T cells, B-cell-depleted T cells, or PBMCs.

In the authors' workflow: Cell counts per sample came from amplifying reference gene primers. Measured with immunoSEQ multiplex PCR; TCRdb has only the in-frame clones, and not every one. The DNA was the basis for D and trimming; V, J and clone size are from that table. In the table there are about 220,000 clones, 82% of which are singletons. Everyone who took part was roughly 18 to 89 years old, and they came from 20 to 25 US areas. Cohort 3 recovery required two negative PCRs, clearance, or symptom resolution. This CDR3 has 14 amino acids. The V and J ends lost 10 bases and 3 bases, in that order; junction bases with no gene match: 9. Per the germline V gene, CDR1 is LNHDA and CDR2 is SQIVND (reference sequence).

This chain joins TRBV19 and TRBJ2-1; 7 bases line up with TRBD2. The specimen sequenced was PBMCs or T cells enriched from blood (not recorded which). This clonotype originated in a woman in her fifties or sixties who had recovered from COVID-19. CDR3 nucleotide sequence: TGTGCCACTCAGGAGGGCGGGAGCTACAATGAGCAGTTCTTC. The encoded protein is CATQEGGSYNEQFF.